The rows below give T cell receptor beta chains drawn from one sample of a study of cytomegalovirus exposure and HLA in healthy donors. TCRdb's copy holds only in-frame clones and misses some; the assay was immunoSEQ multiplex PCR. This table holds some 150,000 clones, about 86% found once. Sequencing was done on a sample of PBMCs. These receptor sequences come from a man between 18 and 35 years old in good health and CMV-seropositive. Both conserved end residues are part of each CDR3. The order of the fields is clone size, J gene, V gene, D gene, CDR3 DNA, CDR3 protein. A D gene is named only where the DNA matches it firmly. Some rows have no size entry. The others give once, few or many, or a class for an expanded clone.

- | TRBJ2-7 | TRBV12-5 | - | TGTGCTAGTGGCCCTCGAGGGGCGGGATACGAGCAGTACTTC | CASGPRGAGYEQYF
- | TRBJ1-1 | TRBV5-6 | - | TGTGCCAGCAGCTTGAGGAGCGCCGCGGAGGCTTTCTTT | CASSLRSAAEAFF
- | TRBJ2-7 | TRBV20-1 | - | TGCAGTGCTCAGGGCTACGAGCAGTACTTC | CSAQGYEQYF
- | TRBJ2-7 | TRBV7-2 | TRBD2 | TGTGCCAGCAGGCCTAGCGGGAGGGCCTACGAGCAGTACTTC | CASRPSGRAYEQYF
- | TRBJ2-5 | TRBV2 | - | TGTGCCAGTGGGGCGTCGGAGACCCAGTACTTC | CASGASETQYF
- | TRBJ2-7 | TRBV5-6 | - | TGTGCCAGCAGCTTGTGGACAGAGTTATACGAGCAGTACTTC | CASSLWTELYEQYF
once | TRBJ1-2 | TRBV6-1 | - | TGTGCCAGCAGAGTTGCAGTTAACTATGGCTACACCTTC | CASRVAVNYGYTF
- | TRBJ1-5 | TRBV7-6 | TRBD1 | TGTGCCAGCAGCTCGGGACAGGGGGATCAGCCCCAGCATTTT | CASSSGQGDQPQHF
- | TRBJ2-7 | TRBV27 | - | TGTGCCAGCGGGACCGGGACTGGCTCCTACGAGCAGTACTTC | CASGTGTGSYEQYF
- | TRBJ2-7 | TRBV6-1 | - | TGTGCCAGCAGTCCCCTTCGCGAGCAGTACTTC | CASSPLREQYF
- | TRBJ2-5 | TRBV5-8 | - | TGTGCCAGCAGCTTACCGGGTCCGTACCAAGAGACCCAGTACTTC | CASSLPGPYQETQYF
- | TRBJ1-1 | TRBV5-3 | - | TGTGCCAGAAGCTTGTTGCAGGGTGGGACTGAAGCTTTCTTT | CARSLLQGGTEAFF
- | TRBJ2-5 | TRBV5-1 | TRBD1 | TGCGCCAGCAGCTTGGCCGGACAGGGGATGGGGACCCAGTACTTC | CASSLAGQGMGTQYF
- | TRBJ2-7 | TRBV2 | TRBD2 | TGTGCCAGCAACGGACTAGCGGGAGGGTACGAGCAGTACTTC | CASNGLAGGYEQYF
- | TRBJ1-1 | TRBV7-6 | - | TGTGCCAGCAGCCGCAGGGATAACACTGAAGCTTTCTTT | CASSRRDNTEAFF
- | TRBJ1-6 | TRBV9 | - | TGTGCCAGCAGCTCTCCCAGGCACTCCTATAATTCACCCCTCCACTTT | CASSSPRHSYNSPLHF
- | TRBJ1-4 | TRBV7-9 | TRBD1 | TGTGCCAGCAGCTTGGGACAGCGTGCAACTAATGAAAAACTGTTTTTT | CASSLGQRATNEKLFF